These 15 T cell receptor beta chains were sequenced from one sample in a study of T cell responses to AZD1222 COVID-19 vaccine. Assay used: immunoSEQ multiplex PCR; TCRdb lists only in-frame clones, some missing. The sample lists 130,000 or so clones, more than 80% occurring once. Sequencing used peripheral blood, obtained on day 0 of MenACWY control vaccination. All receptors come from an adult in good health.

The V gene is TRBV19, the J gene TRBJ1-1, with 8 positions matching TRBD1. The CDR3 consists of 14 residues. Germline lookup yields CDR1 LNHDA and CDR2 SQIVND (reference sequence). J was trimmed by 6 bases and V by 6 bases; bases with no gene match: 9. The CDR3 DNA reads TGTGCCAGTAGCAGGGACAGGATAAGATCTGAAGCTTTCTTT. It specifies CASSRDRIRSEAFF.

The chain combines TRBV10-3 with TRBJ2-7; D is unclear. The CDR3 covers 11 residues. Trimming stripped 0 bases from V and 8 bases from J, with 5 bases between. Germline V gene data show CDR1 as ENHRY and CDR2 as SYGVKD. The CDR3 coding sequence is TGTGCCATCAGTGAGTCGGAGCAGCAGTACTTC. This gives the protein CAISESEQQYF.

The chain links TRBV4-1 to TRBJ1-2; 10 bases match TRBD1. The CDR3 has 17 residues. The trim removed 1 base at V and 3 bases at J, leaving 8 bases unmatched. From germline, CDR1 is MGHRA and CDR2 YSYEKL. The CDR3 reads CASSQVSGTGVYYGYTF. The DNA for the CDR3 is TGCGCCAGCAGCCAAGTTTCCGGGACAGGGGTTTACTATGGCTACACCTTC.

The J gene is TRBJ2-3, the V gene TRBV5-6; D not certain. The V gene lost 1 base and the J gene lost 6 bases, with 3 bases spanning the gap. This CDR3 is 11 amino acids long. The germline V gene encodes CDR1 SGHDT and CDR2 YYEEEE. The CDR3 region is CASSLLDTQYF. Here the CDR3 DNA reads TGTGCCAGCAGCTTGCTGGATACGCAGTATTTT.

The chain carries TRBV9 and TRBJ2-1, with TRBD2 as a possible D gene (5 bases). Trimming shortened V by 2 bases and J by 12 bases, and 18 bases separated the two germline ends. This CDR3 comprises 14 residues. CDR1 SGDLS and CDR2 YYNGEE come from the germline V gene. The CDR3 loop reads CASSVAGDYRGQFF. The CDR3 DNA is TGTGCCAGCAGCGTGGCCGGCGACTATCGTGGGCAGTTCTTC.

The CDR3 DNA reads as TGCGCCAGCAGCCCCGGACAGGGGCGGGTCTATGGCTACACCTTC. Translating it yields CASSPGQGRVYGYTF. V and J are TRBV4-3 and TRBJ1-2; the match to TRBD1 covers 9 bases. The J segment lost 4 bases and the V segment lost 4 bases, leaving 7 bases of the junction unmatched. CDR3 length: 15 residues. Germline CDR1 LGHNA, CDR2 YSLEER.

This clone was recorded once. This chain joins TRBV6-1 and TRBJ1-6; D not resolved. This CDR3 has 12 residues. Trimming left V 3 bases short and J 7 bases short, with 4 bases between. In germline, CDR1 is MNHNS, CDR2 SASEGT. The DNA of the CDR3 is TGTGCCAGCAGTGATAGAAATTCACCCCTCCACTTT. It specifies CASSDRNSPLHF.

The chain combines TRBV7-8 with TRBJ1-2; no firm D call. CDR3 size: 15 residues. Germline lookup yields CDR1 SGHVS and CDR2 FQNEAQ. Trimming left V 5 bases short and J 0 bases short, with 13 bases between. CDR3 protein: CASSPDAGPNYGYTF. CDR3 sequence (DNA): TGTGCCAGCAGCCCCGATGCGGGCCCTAACTATGGCTACACCTTC.

The V and J genes are TRBV14 and TRBJ2-3; unclear D gene. The length of the CDR3 is 13 residues. Trimming pared 4 bases from V and 4 bases from J, leaving 9 bases between. Germline assignment: CDR1 SGHDN and CDR2 FVKESK. CDR3 bases: TGTGCCAGCAGCCCCAGCCACTCAGATACGCAGTATTTT. Translated, it gives CASSPSHSDTQYF.

The rearrangement joins TRBV7-2 to TRBJ2-3; 7 bases align to TRBD1. The CDR3 consists of 16 residues. The trim removed 2 bases at V and 3 bases at J, leaving 8 bases unmatched. Germline V gene sequence: CDR1 SGHTA, CDR2 FQGNSA. CDR3 DNA sequence: TGTGCCAGCAGCTTAAATACAGGGGCGCGAACAGATACGCAGTATTTT. It encodes CASSLNTGARTDTQYF.

The chain couples TRBV6-1 to TRBJ1-6; 8 bases agree with TRBD1. Germline-derived CDR1 and CDR2 are MNHNS and SASEGT. This CDR3 is built from 15 residues. Losses at the gene ends were 2 bases for V and 10 bases for J; bases not matched to a gene: 7. The CDR3 region is CASSESVDRGSPLHF. For the CDR3, the DNA is TGTGCCAGCAGTGAATCGGTTGACAGGGGCTCACCCCTCCACTTT.

This clone was observed a handful of times. This chain uses TRBV6-4 with TRBJ2-1; D uncertain. CDR3 size: 14 residues. The V end was cut by 0 bases, the J end by 7 bases, with 10 bases between. CDR1 and CDR2 (germline): MRHNA, SNTAGT. The CDR3 loop reads CASSDSPEQNEQFF. CDR3 nucleotides: TGTGCCAGCAGTGACTCCCCCGAACAGAATGAGCAGTTCTTC.

The genes are TRBV18 and TRBJ2-2; 11 bases fit TRBD1. The CDR3 is made up of 15 amino acids. CDR1 and CDR2 (germline): KGHSH, LQKENI. V dropped 6 bases and J dropped 3; count of bases not matched to a gene: 3. The CDR3 nucleotides are TGTGCCAGCTCCCCGGGACAGGGGGACACCGGGGAGCTGTTTTTT. Its translation is CASSPGQGDTGELFF.

This sequence joins TRBV5-1 and TRBJ2-1; 7 bases match TRBD1. Trimming took 6 bases from V and 4 from J; bases not matched to a gene: 16. Germline CDR1 and CDR2: SGHRS and YFSETQ. The CDR3 covers 17 residues. CDR3 sequence reads: CASTYLFSGTAYNEQFF. The CDR3 DNA reads as TGCGCCAGCACCTATCTCTTTTCAGGGACAGCTTACAATGAGCAGTTCTTC.

DNA of the CDR3: TGTGCCACCAGCAGACCGCCTACCGGGACTAGCGGAGGAGGCAATGAGCAGTTCTTC. Amino acids: CATSRPPTGTSGGGNEQFF. The chain employs TRBV15 and TRBJ2-1, with 11 bases lining up with TRBD2. V lost 2 bases, J lost 6 bases, and 15 bases stayed unmatched. The CDR3 totals 19 residues. CDR1 LNHNV and CDR2 YYDKDF come from the germline V gene (reference sequence).